This T cell receptor beta chain was obtained from a study of control samples from healthy donors and cancer patients. Between the trimmed V and J ends, which lost 7 bases and 7 bases, there was a span of 16 bases. The CDR3 loop spans 13 amino acids. Germline values: CDR1 SNHLY, CDR2 FYNNEI. The data were produced by immunoSEQ multiplex PCR, yet TCRdb's version contains in-frame clones alone and is incomplete. The sample records 130,000 or so clones, 90% to 95% being singletons. The V call is TRBV2, the J call TRBJ1-2; D remains unclear. The sample was blood. This clonotype was obtained from a man in his forties in good health. This CDR3 reads CASTNWQEGGYTF. The CDR3 region has the DNA TGTGCCAGCACCAACTGGCAGGAAGGTGGCTACACCTTC.